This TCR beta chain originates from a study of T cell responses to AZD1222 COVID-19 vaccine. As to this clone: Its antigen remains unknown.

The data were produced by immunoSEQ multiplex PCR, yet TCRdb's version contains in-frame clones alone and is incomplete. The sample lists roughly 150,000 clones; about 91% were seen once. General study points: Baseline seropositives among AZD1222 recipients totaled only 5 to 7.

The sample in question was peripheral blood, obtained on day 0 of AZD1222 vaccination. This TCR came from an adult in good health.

The CDR3 DNA reads TGTGCCAGCAGCTCTGCTGGACTAGTTTCCAATGAGCAGTTCTTC. Translating gives CASSSAGLVSNEQFF. J is TRBJ2-1 and V is TRBV7-9, with 7 bases lining up with TRBD2. Germline V lookup: CDR1 SEHNR, CDR2 FQNEAQ (reference sequence). J lost 6 bases, V lost 4 bases, and 9 bases had no gene match. The CDR3 covers 15 residues. The whole variable domain, filled in from reference TRBV7-9 and TRBJ2-1, reads DTGVSQNPRHKITKRGQNVTFRCDPISEHNRLYWYRQTLGQGPEFLTYFQNEAQLEKSRLLSDRFSAERPKGSFSTLEIQRTEQGDSAMYLCASSSAGLVSNEQFFGPGTRLTVL.